This T cell receptor beta chain was sequenced during a study of CD8 T cells in Susac syndrome. Points from the study as a whole: Regarding the TCR sequencing and HLA analysis, the study admitted that a relatively small number of individuals were involved. The authors found 15 to 20 Susac-specific public clones in total CD8+ repertoires and roughly five in CD8+ TEMRA repertoires.

Germline-derived CDR1 and CDR2 are DFQATT and SNEGSKA (reference sequence). The ends were cut back, 0 bases at V and 10 bases at J, with 13 bases in the middle. The CDR3 loop spans 13 amino acids. A word on this clonotype: Its antigen remains unknown.

Reverse transcription of about 0.45 to 1 ug RNA used random hexamers. Amplification of the TCR beta CDR3 was carried out by immunoSEQ multiplex PCR, which spanned a total of 54 Vbeta and 13 Jbeta segments. TCRdb itself ran the immunoSEQ multiplex PCR reads through MiXCR, one entry per CDR3 protein. The repertoire includes more than 80,000 distinct CDR3 sequences, 94% of them detected once, and 0.4% to 0.5% sits in the top ten. The chain joins TRBV20-1 to TRBJ2-1; D is undetermined. Source material: CD8+ T cells from PBMCs. The receptor comes from a human donor with Susac syndrome. CDR3 bases: TGCAGTGCTAGAGATTACTTCATTCGCGAGCAGTTCTTC. It specifies CSARDYFIREQFF.